This entry lists 26 T cell receptor beta chains sequenced from one sample in a study of beta chain features in type 1 diabetes. Expressed TCRB transcripts were sequenced because the entire RNA isolate underwent reverse transcription. Sequencing used immunoSEQ multiplex PCR; TCRdb keeps in-frame clones, though not all of them. The table includes roughly 290,000 clones, 8% detected once. The specimen was central memory CD4+ T cells from blood. The receptor source for this set is a young woman in good health.

This clone was seen repeatedly, ten times or more. The chain links TRBV2 to TRBJ2-7; tentatively, D is TRBD1 (6 bases). CDR1 and CDR2 (germline): SNHLY, FYNNEI. The CDR3 covers 14 residues. V was pared by 4 bases and J by 0 bases, with 10 bases between. This CDR3 is CASSGQEFSYEQYF. The CDR3 DNA is TGTGCCAGCAGTGGACAGGAGTTCTCCTACGAGCAGTACTTC.

V usage is TRBV7-2 and J usage is TRBJ2-7; a weak D match, TRBD1 (6 bases). This CDR3 comprises 15 residues. The V end was cut by 5 bases, the J end by 4 bases, with 18 bases between. Germline V gene data show CDR1 as SGHTA and CDR2 as FQGNSA. CDR3 sequence reads: CASSQGPGRQYEQYF. The CDR3 bases are TGTGCCAGCAGCCAGGGGCCGGGACGGCAGTACGAGCAGTACTTC.

This clone has just a few counts. CDR3 in DNA: TGTGCCAGCAGTCTACTAGCGGACCTGGAGGGTGAGCAGTTCTTC. Translated: CASSLLADLEGEQFF. This chain links TRBV28 with TRBJ2-1; 8 bases fit TRBD2. The junction had 12 bases not matched to a gene; V was cut back by 5 bases and J by 9 bases. The V gene's germline CDR1 is MDHEN and CDR2 SYDVKM. This CDR3 region has 15 residues.

This clone was counted at least ten times. The rearrangement uses TRBV4-1 and TRBJ1-4, with D perhaps matching TRBD1 (5 bases). Per germline, CDR1 MGHRA and CDR2 YSYEKL. CDR3 length: 13 amino acids. V shed 1 base and J shed 13 bases, with 13 bases lying between them. The CDR3 is CASSQVLQGGLFF. DNA of the CDR3: TGCGCCAGCAGCCAAGTCCTGCAGGGAGGACTGTTTTTT.

This clone came up a few times. The chain has TRBV18 and TRBJ1-5; D is possibly TRBD1 (5 bases). Germline-derived CDR1 and CDR2 are KGHSH and LQKENI. The CDR3 covers 13 residues. The germline V and J ends were trimmed by 6 bases and 4 bases, with 10 bases remaining between them. CDR3 sequence: CASSQGGNQPQHF. The CDR3 DNA is TGTGCCAGCTCCCAGGGAGGAAATCAGCCCCAGCATTTT.

This clone was recorded at least ten times. As DNA, the CDR3 is TGTGCCAGCAGCCCCCCCGGCAGGGCCCATGAGCAGTTCTTC. Translated, it gives CASSPPGRAHEQFF. This chain uses TRBV7-9 with TRBJ2-1, with TRBD1 as a possible D gene (5 bases). CDR1 and CDR2 (germline): SEHNR, FQNEAQ (reference sequence). V lost 5 bases and J lost 8, with 16 bases in between. This CDR3 comprises 14 residues.

At least ten counts were recorded for this clone. The chain joins TRBV11-2 to TRBJ2-3; 10 bases line up with TRBD2. The CDR3 length is 15 residues. Germline values: CDR1 SGHAT, CDR2 FQNNGV. V dropped 2 bases and J dropped 3; count of bases not matched to a gene: 2. CDR3 nucleotide sequence: TGTGCCAGCAGCTTACTAGCGGGAGTGACAGATACGCAGTATTTT. Its protein product is CASSLLAGVTDTQYF.

In nucleotides, the CDR3 is TGCGCCAGCAGCCTCAGCCCAACTAATGAAAAACTGTTTTTT. Translating gives CASSLSPTNEKLFF. The rearrangement uses TRBV5-1 and TRBJ1-4; D gene unclear. The CDR3 extends over 14 amino acids. Trimming removed 4 bases from V and 0 bases from J, with 7 bases in between. Germline CDR1 reads SGHRS; CDR2 reads YFSETQ. The full variable domain, with the rest looked up from reference TRBV5-1 and TRBJ1-4, is KAGVTQTPRYLIKTRGQQVTLSCSPISGHRSVSWYQQTPGQGLQFLFEYFSETQRNKGNFPGRFSGRQFSNSRSEMNVSTLELGDSALYLCASSLSPTNEKLFFGSGTQLSVL.

This clone appeared a few times. V and J are TRBV2 and TRBJ1-2; D remains ambiguous. Deletions cut 3 bases from V and 8 bases from J, with 4 bases between. CDR1 and CDR2 from the germline V gene are SNHLY and FYNNEI. CDR3 length: 10 amino acids. CDR3 nucleotides: TGTGCCAGCAGTGACAACGGCTACACCTTC. Its translation: CASSDNGYTF.

This clone was recorded at least ten times. The rearrangement uses TRBV10-3 and TRBJ1-1; a weak D match, TRBD1 (5 bases). The CDR3 totals 14 residues. The germline V and J ends were trimmed by 3 bases and 2 bases, with 10 bases remaining between them. In germline, CDR1 is ENHRY, CDR2 SYGVKD. The CDR3 sequence: CAISEGDLNTEAFF. In nucleotides, the CDR3 is TGTGCCATCAGTGAAGGGGACTTAAACACTGAAGCTTTCTTT.

This clone was seen more than once but under ten times. The genes are TRBV7-9 and TRBJ2-7, with a possible D match to TRBD1 (5 bases). Germline loops: CDR1 SEHNR, CDR2 FQNEAQ (reference sequence). The CDR3 is 12 residues long. The CDR3 is CASSSLRPGSGV. CDR3 in DNA: TGTGCCAGCAGCTCCCTCCGTCCAGGGTCAGGCGTC.

J is TRBJ2-3 and V is TRBV5-1; 12 bases agree with TRBD2. The V gene end was trimmed by 0 bases and the J gene end by 2 bases; junction bases not matched to a gene: 1. The CDR3 extends over 16 amino acids. Germline lookup yields CDR1 SGHRS and CDR2 YFSETQ. The CDR3 loop reads CASSLGLAGDTDTQYF. DNA for the CDR3: TGCGCCAGCAGCTTGGGACTAGCGGGGGACACAGATACGCAGTATTTT.

This chain uses TRBV6-1 with TRBJ1-1; no definite D call. CDR1 MNHNS and CDR2 SASEGT come from the germline V gene. Trimming took off 3 bases at V and 3 bases at J, with 17 bases between the two ends. The CDR3 is 16 amino acids. CDR3 nucleotide sequence: TGTGCCAGCAGTGATCATGAGGACGGGCAAGACACTGAAGCTTTCTTT. Its translation is CASSDHEDGQDTEAFF.

The CDR3: CASKMNRVGEQYV. In DNA form, the CDR3 reads TGTGCCAGCAAGATGAACAGGGTTGGCGAGCAGTACGTC. The J gene is TRBJ2-7, the V gene TRBV6-1; D possibly corresponds to TRBD1 (6 bases). Trimming shortened V by 7 bases and J by 6 bases, and 16 bases separated the two germline ends. Germline CDR1 is MNHNS and CDR2 is SASEGT. The length of the CDR3 is 13 residues.

The chain has TRBV7-6 and TRBJ2-6; D uncertain. The CDR3 contains 15 residues. Looked up from germline, CDR1 is SGHVS and CDR2 is FNYEAQ. V was pared by 5 bases and J by 2 bases, with 10 bases between. CDR3 DNA sequence: TGTGCCAGCAGCGTACAGTTACCTGGGGCCAACGTCCTGACTTTC. Protein sequence: CASSVQLPGANVLTF.

The chain uses TRBV11-2 and TRBJ2-7, with TRBD2 identical over 11 bases. Trimming removed 3 bases from V and 6 bases from J; junction bases left unmatched: 7. Germline-derived CDR1 and CDR2 are SGHAT and FQNNGV. CDR3 length equals 15 residues. This chain's CDR3 is CASSLVSGGAREQYV. In nucleotides, the CDR3 is TGTGCCAGCAGCTTGGTTAGCGGGGGGGCACGCGAGCAGTACGTC.

The V call is TRBV7-2, the J call TRBJ1-1, with D maybe TRBD1 (5 bases). The V gene's germline CDR1 is SGHTA and CDR2 FQGNSA. This CDR3 comprises 15 residues. Trimming left V 4 bases short and J 5 bases short, with 17 bases between. The CDR3 loop reads CASSYPQGGSTEAFF. As DNA, the CDR3 is TGTGCCAGCAGCTATCCCCAGGGTGGGAGTACTGAAGCTTTCTTT.

This chain links TRBV6-5 with TRBJ2-5; D may be TRBD2 (6 bases). Trimming left V 3 bases short and J 9 bases short, with 14 bases between. The germline V gene encodes CDR1 MNHEY and CDR2 SVGAGI. The CDR3 is 13 residues long. CDR3 protein: CASSYPGGTAQYF. CDR3 bases: TGTGCCAGCAGTTATCCCGGGGGTACGGCCCAGTACTTC.

Only a few counts were recorded for this clone. The chain combines TRBV5-4 with TRBJ1-4; D is undetermined. This CDR3 comprises 14 residues. V was trimmed by 4 bases and J by 1 base, leaving 8 bases between them. Germline V gene sequence: CDR1 SGHNT, CDR2 YYREEE (reference sequence). This chain's CDR3 is CASSTALTNEKLFF. Written as DNA, the CDR3 is TGTGCCAGCAGCACCGCGTTAACTAATGAAAAACTGTTTTTT. Full variable domain (remainder filled in from reference TRBV5-4 and TRBJ1-4): ETGVTQSPTHLIKTRGQQVTLRCSSQSGHNTVSWYQQALGQGPQFIFQYYREEENGRGNFPPRFSGLQFPNYSSELNVNALELDDSALYLCASSTALTNEKLFFGSGTQLSVL.

Only a few counts were recorded for this clone. The rearrangement joins TRBV7-9 to TRBJ1-6; D is undetermined. Trimming stripped 8 bases from V and 10 bases from J, with 18 bases between. The CDR3 has 14 residues. Germline CDR1 SEHNR, CDR2 FQNEAQ (reference sequence). The CDR3: CASGDRPNPSPLHF. CDR3 DNA sequence: TGTGCCAGCGGAGATCGACCCAACCCCTCACCCCTCCACTTT. Full variable domain (remainder filled in from reference TRBV7-9 and TRBJ1-6): DTGVSQNPRHKITKRGQNVTFRCDPISEHNRLYWYRQTLGQGPEFLTYFQNEAQLEKSRLLSDRFSAERPKGSFSTLEIQRTEQGDSAMYLCASGDRPNPSPLHFGNGTRLTVT.

The V call is TRBV5-4, the J call TRBJ2-1; D is perhaps TRBD2 (5 bases). Germline CDR1 SGHNT, CDR2 YYREEE (reference sequence). The CDR3 sequence is 13 residues long. The ends were cut back, 4 bases at V and 8 bases at J, with 13 bases in the middle. CDR3 nucleotides: TGTGCCAGCAGCCTCCGGGGTATCGATGAGCAGTTCTTC. It translates to CASSLRGIDEQFF. The variable domain in full, completed from reference TRBV5-4 and TRBJ2-1, reads ETGVTQSPTHLIKTRGQQVTLRCSSQSGHNTVSWYQQALGQGPQFIFQYYREEENGRGNFPPRFSGLQFPNYSSELNVNALELDDSALYLCASSLRGIDEQFFGPGTRLTVL.

The chain links TRBV4-2 to TRBJ2-1; 11 bases fit TRBD2. V lost 6 bases to trimming and J lost 5 bases; unmatched junction nucleotides: 3. The length of the CDR3 is 14 residues. Per germline, CDR1 LGHNA and CDR2 YNFKEQ. CDR3 loop: CASSLAGGHNEQFF. The CDR3 DNA sequence: TGTGCCAGCAGTCTAGCGGGAGGACACAATGAGCAGTTCTTC.

This clone was observed many times. This sequence joins TRBV18 and TRBJ1-5, with TRBD1 matching 9 bases. The CDR3 is made up of 15 amino acids. Germline V CDR1 and CDR2: KGHSH, LQKENI. V trimming: 2 bases; J trimming: 4 bases; junction bases outside the gene matches: 3. CDR3 loop: CASSPGTGINQPQHF. The CDR3 DNA reads TGTGCCAGCTCACCAGGGACAGGGATTAATCAGCCCCAGCATTTT. The whole variable domain, filled in from reference TRBV18 and TRBJ1-5, reads NAGVMQNPRHLVRRRGQEARLRCSPMKGHSHVYWYRQLPEEGLKFMVYLQKENIIDESGMPKERFSAEFPKEGPSILRIQQVVRGDSAAYFCASSPGTGINQPQHFGDGTRLSIL.

Notes on this clone: Other DNA sequences in this specimen translate into the identical CDR3. The chain uses TRBV2 and TRBJ2-5, with 10 positions matching TRBD1. The CDR3 runs to 14 residues. V shed 5 bases, J shed 2 bases, and the junction held 2 bases outside the gene matches. The germline V gene encodes CDR1 SNHLY and CDR2 FYNNEI. CDR3 DNA sequence: TGTGCCAGCAGTCGGGACAGGGGACAAGAGACCCAGTACTTC. Protein sequence: CASSRDRGQETQYF.

Concerning this clone itself: Other DNA sequences of this sample code for an identical CDR3. This sequence joins TRBV27 and TRBJ1-5; 8 bases are a match to TRBD1. The germline V gene encodes CDR1 MNHEY and CDR2 SMNVEV (reference sequence). This CDR3 is built from 14 residues. V shed 5 bases, J shed 4 bases, and the junction held 4 bases outside the gene matches. CDR3 nucleotides: TGTGCCAGCAGTGGACAGGGTGGGAATCAGCCCCAGCATTTT. Its protein product is CASSGQGGNQPQHF.

The sample holds a few counts of this clone. The J gene is TRBJ2-3, the V gene TRBV4-1, with 7 bases aligning to TRBD1. This CDR3 region has 17 residues. Germline V lookup: CDR1 MGHRA, CDR2 YSYEKL. The V gene end was trimmed by 4 bases and the J gene end by 4 bases; junction bases not matched to a gene: 14. The CDR3 bases are TGCGCCAGCAGCCCCCTAGAGGGCGGCAGGGGGTCAGATACGCAGTATTTT. Translated: CASSPLEGGRGSDTQYF.